Sequencing of this T cell receptor beta chain was carried out in a study of beta chain features in type 1 diabetes. In the study overall: Taken together, all samples contributed 107,917,701 examined sorted cells.

Once sorted, every population was more than 98% pure. Expressed TCRB transcripts were sequenced after all isolated RNA was converted to cDNA. About 4 million reads per sample were averaged for naive, central memory and regulatory samples. The method was immunoSEQ multiplex PCR; TCRdb's version includes in-frame clones alone and lacks a portion of them. The table shows under 300,000 clones, with about a tenth occurring only once. Germline assignment: CDR1 LNHDA and CDR2 SQIVND (reference sequence). Trimming removed 8 bases from V and 3 bases from J, with 10 bases in between. CDR3 size: 12 residues. On this clone: The antigen is not known.

Points from the study as a whole: Moderate but significant shortening of TCRB CDR3s was recorded in all four CD4+ subsets from Type 1 diabetes patients.

The sequence was collected from a man aged 25-40 years with type 1 diabetes. The rearrangement uses TRBV19 and TRBJ1-1; D is possibly TRBD1 (6 bases). The sequenced sample consisted of naive CD4+ T cells from blood. CDR3 residues: CASRDTHTEAFF. CDR3 DNA sequence: TGTGCCAGTCGGGACACACACACTGAAGCTTTCTTT. Together with reference TRBV19 and TRBJ1-1, the CDR3 gives the full variable domain: DGGITQSPKYLFRKEGQNVTLSCEQNLNHDAMYWYRQDPGQGLRLIYYSQIVNDFQKGDIAEGYSVSREKKESFPLTVTSAQKNPTAFYLCASRDTHTEAFFGQGTRLTVV.